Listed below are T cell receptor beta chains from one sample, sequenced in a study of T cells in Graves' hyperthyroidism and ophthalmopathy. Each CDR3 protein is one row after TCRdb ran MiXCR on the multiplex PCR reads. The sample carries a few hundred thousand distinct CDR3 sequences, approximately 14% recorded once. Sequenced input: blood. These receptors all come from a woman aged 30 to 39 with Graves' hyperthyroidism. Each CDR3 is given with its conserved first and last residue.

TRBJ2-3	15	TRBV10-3	CAIRGLAGDTDTQYF
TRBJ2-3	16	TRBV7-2	CASSSASGRMSDTQYF
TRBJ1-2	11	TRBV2	CASKVNYGYTF
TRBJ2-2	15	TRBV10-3	CAISEGAGDTGELFF
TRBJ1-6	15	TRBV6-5	CASNSPRGGDSPLHF
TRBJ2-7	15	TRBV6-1	CASSTLQGNPYEQYF
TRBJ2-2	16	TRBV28	CAVSVRGRESTGELFF
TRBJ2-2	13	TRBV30	CAWSESGAGELFF
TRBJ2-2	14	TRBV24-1	CATSDNRNTGELFF
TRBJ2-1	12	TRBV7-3	CASSAQGTEQFF
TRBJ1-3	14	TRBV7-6	CASSLGAIGNTIYF
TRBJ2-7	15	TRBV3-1	CASSPQSGTTYEQYF
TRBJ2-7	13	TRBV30	CATSRTSLGEQYF
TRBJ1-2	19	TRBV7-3	CASSPRPGQGAGYYNGYTF
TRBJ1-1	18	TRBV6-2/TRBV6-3	CASSYSMDSGPVNTEAFF
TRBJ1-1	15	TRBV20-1	CSARSGSVRDTEAFF
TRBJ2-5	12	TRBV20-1	CSAGGGAGTQYF
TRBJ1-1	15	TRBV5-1	CASSLDGYMNTEAFF
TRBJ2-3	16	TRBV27	CASSSRDSGRADTQYF
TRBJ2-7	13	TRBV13	CASSLALHYEQYF
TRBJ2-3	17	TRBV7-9	CASSSSDAVAGPYTQYF
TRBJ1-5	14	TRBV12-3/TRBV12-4	CASTLWGNNQPQHF
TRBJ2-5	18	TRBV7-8	CASSSTVFPAVSQETQYF
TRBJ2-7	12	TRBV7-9	CASNTGESEQYF